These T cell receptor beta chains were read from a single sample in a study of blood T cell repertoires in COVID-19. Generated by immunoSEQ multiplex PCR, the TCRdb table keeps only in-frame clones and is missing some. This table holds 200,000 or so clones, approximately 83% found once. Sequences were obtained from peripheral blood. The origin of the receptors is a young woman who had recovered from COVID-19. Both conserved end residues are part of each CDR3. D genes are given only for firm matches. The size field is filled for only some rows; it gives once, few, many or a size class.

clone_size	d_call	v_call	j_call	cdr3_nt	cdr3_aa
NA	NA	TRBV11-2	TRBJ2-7	TGTGCCAGCAGCTTGACAGACTACGAGCAGTACTTC	CASSLTDYEQYF
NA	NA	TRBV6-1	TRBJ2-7	TGTGCCAGCAGTGACCAGGGGACCTACGAGCAGTACTTC	CASSDQGTYEQYF
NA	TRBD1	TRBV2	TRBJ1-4	TGTGCCAGCACGCAGGACAGGGGAGGCGAAAAACTGTTTTTT	CASTQDRGGEKLFF
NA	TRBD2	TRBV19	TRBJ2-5	TGTGCCAGTAGGGAGGATAGCGGGGAAGAGACCCAGTACTTC	CASREDSGEETQYF
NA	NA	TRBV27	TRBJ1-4	TGTGCCAGCGGCCCAGGGGATGAAAAACTGTTTTTT	CASGPGDEKLFF
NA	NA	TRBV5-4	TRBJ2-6	TGTGCCAGCAGCTTGGGACAGATCTCTGGGGCCAACGTCCTGACTTTC	CASSLGQISGANVLTF
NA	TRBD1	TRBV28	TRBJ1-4	TGTGCCAGCAGTCCCTGGACAGGGAAAAATGAAAAACTGTTTTTT	CASSPWTGKNEKLFF
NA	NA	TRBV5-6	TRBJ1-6	TGTGCCAGTGGACAGATAAATTCACCCCTCCACTTT	CASGQINSPLHF
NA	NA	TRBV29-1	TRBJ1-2	TGCAGCGTTGACCAGGGCTTTAACTATGGCTACACCTTC	CSVDQGFNYGYTF
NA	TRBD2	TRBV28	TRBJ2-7	TGTGCCAGCAGTCAGACTAGCGGATTCTACGAGCAGTACTTC	CASSQTSGFYEQYF
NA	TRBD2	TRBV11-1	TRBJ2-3	TGTGCCAGCAGTAAACTAGCGGGAGGGAACACAGATACGCAGTATTTT	CASSKLAGGNTDTQYF
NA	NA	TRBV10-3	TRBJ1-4	TGTGCCATCTCCGAGGGAGGGGAAAAACTGTTTTTT	CAISEGGEKLFF
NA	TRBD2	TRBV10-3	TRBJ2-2	TGTGCCATCAAGCCGGGACTAGCGGGAGGGCCCGGCACCGGGGAGCTGTTTTTT	CAIKPGLAGGPGTGELFF
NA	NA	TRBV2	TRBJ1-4	TGTGCCGGGGCGGGGGGGGCGCATGAAAAACTGTTTTTT	CAGAGGAHEKLFF
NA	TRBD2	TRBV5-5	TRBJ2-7	TGTGCCAGCAGCTCGAGCGGGAGTGGGTACGAGCAGTACTTC	CASSSSGSGYEQYF
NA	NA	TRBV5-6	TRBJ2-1	TGTGCCAGCAGCTCCCCCGGTCTGGAGTTCTTC	CASSSPGLEFF
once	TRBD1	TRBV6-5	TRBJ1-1	TGTGCCAGCAGTTCCCCACAGGGGTTGAACACTGAAGCTTTCTTT	CASSSPQGLNTEAFF
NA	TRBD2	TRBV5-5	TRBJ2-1	TGTGCCAGCAGGGCTAGCGGGAGGCTGAGCTCCTACAATGAGCAGTTCTTC	CASRASGRLSSYNEQFF
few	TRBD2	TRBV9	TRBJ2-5	TGTGCCAGCAGCAGCGGGATTCAAGAGACCCAGTACTTC	CASSSGIQETQYF
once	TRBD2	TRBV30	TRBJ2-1	TGTGCCTGGAGTGTGGGGACTAGCGGATACAATGAGCAGTTCTTC	CAWSVGTSGYNEQFF
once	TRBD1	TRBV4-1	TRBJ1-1	TGCGCCAGCAGCCCCCGAGGGACAGGGGGAATATCGAACACTGAAGCTTTCTTT	CASSPRGTGGISNTEAFF
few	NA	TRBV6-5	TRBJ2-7	TGTGCCAGCAGTTACTCATCGCAGGGCCCCTACGAGCAGTACTTC	CASSYSSQGPYEQYF
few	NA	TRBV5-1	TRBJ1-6	TGCGCCAGCAGCTCCAGGGTTGATAATTCACCCCTCCACTTT	CASSSRVDNSPLHF
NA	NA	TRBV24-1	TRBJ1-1	TGTGCCACCAGTGATGGCAGGAAGAGCACTGAAGCTTTCTTT	CATSDGRKSTEAFF
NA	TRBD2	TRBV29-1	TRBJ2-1	TGCAGCGTCACCGAGACTAGCGGGAGGGCAGGTCAGTTCTTC	CSVTETSGRAGQFF
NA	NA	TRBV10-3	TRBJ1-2	TGTGCCATCAGTGGGGGGCCTGGCTACACCTTC	CAISGGPGYTF
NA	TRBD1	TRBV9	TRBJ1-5	TGTGCCAGCAGCCCTGGACAGGAATGGAATCAGCCCCAGCATTTT	CASSPGQEWNQPQHF
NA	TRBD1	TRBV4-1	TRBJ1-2	TGCGCCAGCAGCCAAGAGTTACAGGGGGCGCGGGACTATGGCTACACCTTC	CASSQELQGARDYGYTF
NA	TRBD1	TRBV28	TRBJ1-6	TGTGCCAGCAGTACGGGACAGGCCACTAATTCACCCCTCCACTTT	CASSTGQATNSPLHF
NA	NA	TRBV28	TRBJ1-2	TGTGCCAGCAGTTCACAGGGAATAGAGGACTATGGCTACACCTTC	CASSSQGIEDYGYTF
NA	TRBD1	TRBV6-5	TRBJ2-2	TGTGCCCGAGGGACAGGGGAGGCCGGGGAGCTGTTTTTT	CARGTGEAGELFF
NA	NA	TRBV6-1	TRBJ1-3	TGTGCCAGCAGTGAAGGGGCAGGGGGAAACACCATATATTTT	CASSEGAGGNTIYF
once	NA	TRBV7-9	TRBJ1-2	TGTGCCAGCAGCCCCCCCGACTATGGCTACACCTTC	CASSPPDYGYTF
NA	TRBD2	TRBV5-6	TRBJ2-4	TGTGCCAGCAGCCCATACCCGGGACTAGCTTCGTACTTC	CASSPYPGLASYF
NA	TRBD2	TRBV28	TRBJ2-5	TGTGCCAGCAGAACTACTGGCGGGAGTCGGGAGACCCAGTACTTC	CASRTTGGSRETQYF
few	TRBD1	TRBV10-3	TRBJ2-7	TGTGCCATCAGGGGGACAGATAGCTCCTACGAGCAGTACTTC	CAIRGTDSSYEQYF
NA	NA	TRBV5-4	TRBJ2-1	TGTGCCAGCAGCTCCCCCGGGTCCTACAATGAGCAGTTCTTC	CASSSPGSYNEQFF
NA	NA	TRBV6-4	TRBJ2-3	TGTGCCAGCAAAGCGAGCGCCACAGATACGCAGTATTTT	CASKASATDTQYF
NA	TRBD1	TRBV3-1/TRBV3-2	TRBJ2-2	TGTGCCAGCAGAGCACAGGGGGCCGGGGAGCTGTTTTTT	CASRAQGAGELFF
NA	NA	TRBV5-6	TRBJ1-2	TGTGCCAGCAGCTTGGAACAGGGAGACGGCTACACCTTC	CASSLEQGDGYTF
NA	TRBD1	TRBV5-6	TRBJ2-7	TGTGCCAGCAGCCTTTTGGGCGGGACAGGGAACGAGCAGTACTTC	CASSLLGGTGNEQYF
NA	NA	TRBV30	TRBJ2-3	TGTGCCTGGAGCGTACAGGGTTTTAGCACAGATACGCAGTATTTT	CAWSVQGFSTDTQYF
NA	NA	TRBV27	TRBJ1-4	TGTGCCAGCAGTCGCCCGACAGGCCCCAAAGTTTTT	CASSRPTGPKVF
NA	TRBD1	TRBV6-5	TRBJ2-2	TGTGCCAGCAGTAGGGACAGGGAGGGCGGGGAGCTGTTTTTT	CASSRDREGGELFF
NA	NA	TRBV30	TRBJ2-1	TGTGCCTGGAGTCCTTCGCCCTCGCGGGAGCAGTTCTTC	CAWSPSPSREQFF
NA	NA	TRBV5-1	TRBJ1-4	TGCGCCAGCAGCTTCGCGGTTCGGAGCGGAGCTAATGAAAAACTGTTTTTT	CASSFAVRSGANEKLFF
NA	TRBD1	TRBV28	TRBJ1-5	TGTGCCATAATGGACAGGGGTGGCAATCAGCCCCAGCATTTT	CAIMDRGGNQPQHF
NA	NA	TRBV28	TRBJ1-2	TGTGCCAGCAGAGGAGGGGGGGGAAGCTATGGCTACACCTTC	CASRGGGGSYGYTF
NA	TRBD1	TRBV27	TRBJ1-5	TGTGCCAGCAGTTTAACCAGGGGGACTCAGCCCCAGCATTTT	CASSLTRGTQPQHF
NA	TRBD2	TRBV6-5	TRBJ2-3	TGTGCCAGCAGGAGGGACTATCGCACAGATACGCAGTATTTT	CASRRDYRTDTQYF
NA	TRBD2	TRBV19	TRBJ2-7	TGTGCCAGTAGTCCCGCGGGGGGCGGGATCGACTACTACGAGCAGTACTTC	CASSPAGGGIDYYEQYF
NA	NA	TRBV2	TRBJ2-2	TGTGCCAGCAGTCGACTAGAGCGCACCGGGGAGCTGTTTTTT	CASSRLERTGELFF
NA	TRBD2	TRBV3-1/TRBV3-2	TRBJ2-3	TGTGCCAGCAGCCAACAGACTAGCGGGAGACGAGATACGCAGTATTTT	CASSQQTSGRRDTQYF
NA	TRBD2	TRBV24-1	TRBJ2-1	TGTGCCACCAGTGACGCTGGGTTAGCGGGGGACAATGAGCAGTTCTTC	CATSDAGLAGDNEQFF
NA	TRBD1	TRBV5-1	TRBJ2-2	TGCGCCAGCAGCCCGGCGGCAGGGGGAACCGGGGAGCTGTTTTTT	CASSPAAGGTGELFF